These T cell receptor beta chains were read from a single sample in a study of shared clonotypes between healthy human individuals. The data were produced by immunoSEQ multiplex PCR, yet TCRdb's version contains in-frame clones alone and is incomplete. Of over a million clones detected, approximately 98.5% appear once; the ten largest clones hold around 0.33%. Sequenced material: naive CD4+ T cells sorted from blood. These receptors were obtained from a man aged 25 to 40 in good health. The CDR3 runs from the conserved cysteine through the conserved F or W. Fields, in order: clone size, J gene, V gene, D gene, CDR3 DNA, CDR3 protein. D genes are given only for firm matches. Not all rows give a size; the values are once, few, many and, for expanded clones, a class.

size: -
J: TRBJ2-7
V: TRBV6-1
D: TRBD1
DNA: TGTGCCAGCAGCGTCGACAGGGGGTGGACCTACGAGCAGTACTTC
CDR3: CASSVDRGWTYEQYF

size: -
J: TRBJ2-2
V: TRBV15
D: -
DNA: TGTGCCACCAGCAGAGGGGACCCCGGGGAGCTGTTTTTT
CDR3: CATSRGDPGELFF

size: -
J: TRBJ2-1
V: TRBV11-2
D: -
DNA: TGTGCCAGCAGCTCGCAATCCCGGGACCTCTACAATGAGCAGTTCTTC
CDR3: CASSSQSRDLYNEQFF

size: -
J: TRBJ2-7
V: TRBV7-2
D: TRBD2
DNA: TGTGCCAGCAGCCCACTAGCGGACGGAACCTACGAGCAGTACTTC
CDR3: CASSPLADGTYEQYF

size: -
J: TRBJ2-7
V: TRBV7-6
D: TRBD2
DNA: TGTGCCAGCAGCTTAGCGCGACTAGCGGGAGTCTCCTACGAGCAGTACTTC
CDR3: CASSLARLAGVSYEQYF

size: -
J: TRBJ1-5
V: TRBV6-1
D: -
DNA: TGTGCCAGCAGTGAATATAGTCAGCCCCAGCATTTT
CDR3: CASSEYSQPQHF

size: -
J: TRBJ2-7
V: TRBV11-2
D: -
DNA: TGTGCCAGCAGCTTAGCATTTCGACAATCCGTCCCCTACGAGCAGTACTTC
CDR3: CASSLAFRQSVPYEQYF

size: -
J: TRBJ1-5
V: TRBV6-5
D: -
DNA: TGTGCCAGCTCCAGGGGCTTTAGCAATCAGCCCCAGCATTTT
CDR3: CASSRGFSNQPQHF

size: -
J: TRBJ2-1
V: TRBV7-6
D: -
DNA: TGTGCCAGCAGCCCCCTTTACGGGGACAATGAGCAGTTCTTC
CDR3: CASSPLYGDNEQFF

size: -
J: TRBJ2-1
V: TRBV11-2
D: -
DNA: TGTGCCAGCAGCCCAATTACAGGGAATGAGCAGTTCTTC
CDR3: CASSPITGNEQFF

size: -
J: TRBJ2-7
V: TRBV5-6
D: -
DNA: TGTGCCAGCAGCCGACAGCCGGGGAACGAGCAGTACTTC
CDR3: CASSRQPGNEQYF

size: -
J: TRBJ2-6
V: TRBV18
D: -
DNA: TGTGCCAGCTCACGGGCTGGGGCCAACGTCCTGACTTTC
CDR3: CASSRAGANVLTF

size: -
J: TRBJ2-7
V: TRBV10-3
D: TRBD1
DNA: TGTGCCATCACCCAGGGACAGGGCATCGAGCAGTACTTC
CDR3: CAITQGQGIEQYF

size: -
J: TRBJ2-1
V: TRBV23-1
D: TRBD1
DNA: TGCGCCAGCAGTCATCCGACAGGGGAGAGCTCCTACAATGAGCAGTTCTTC
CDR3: CASSHPTGESSYNEQFF

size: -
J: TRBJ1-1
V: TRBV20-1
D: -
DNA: TGCAGTGCTAGACAGGGCGAAGCTTTCTTT
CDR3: CSARQGEAFF

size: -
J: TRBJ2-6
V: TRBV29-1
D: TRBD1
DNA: TGCAGCGTTGAAAAAGCAGGGGGAAACGTCCTGACTTTC
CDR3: CSVEKAGGNVLTF

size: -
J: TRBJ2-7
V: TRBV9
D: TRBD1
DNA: TGTGCCAGCAGCGTAGGAGCCGGGACAGCCTACGAGCAGTACTTC
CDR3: CASSVGAGTAYEQYF

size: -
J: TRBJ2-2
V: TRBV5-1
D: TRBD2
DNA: TGCGCCAGCAGCCCTGGGACTAGCGGGTTCACCGGGGAGCTGTTTTTT
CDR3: CASSPGTSGFTGELFF

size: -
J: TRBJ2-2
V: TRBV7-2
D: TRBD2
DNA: TGTGCCAGCAGCTTTTTAGCGGGAGCGGGAGCCGGGGAGCTGTTTTTT
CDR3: CASSFLAGAGAGELFF

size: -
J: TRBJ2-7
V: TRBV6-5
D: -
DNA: TGTGCCAGCAGTTACGGATTTGGGTCAGTGCACTTC
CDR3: CASSYGFGSVHF

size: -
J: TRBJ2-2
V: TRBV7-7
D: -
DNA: TGTGCCAGCAGCTTCGCCAGGACTCACGGGGAGCTGTTTTTT
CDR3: CASSFARTHGELFF

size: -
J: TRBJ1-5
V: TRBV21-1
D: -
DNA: TGTGCCAGCAGCAAGCGGCGGCCGGCAAGCAATCAGCCCCAGCATTTT
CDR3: CASSKRRPASNQPQHF

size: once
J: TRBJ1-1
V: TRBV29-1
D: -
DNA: TGCAGCGTTCGTGGACGGTTGAACACTGAAGCTTTCTTT
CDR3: CSVRGRLNTEAFF